This entry concerns a single TCR beta chain. There are 14 residues in the CDR3. The V gene's germline CDR1 is MGHDK and CDR2 SYGVNS. V lost 2 bases to trimming and J lost 1 base; unmatched junction nucleotides: 1. These data are taken from a study of cytomegalovirus exposure and HLA in healthy donors. 60 Vbeta and 13 Jbeta primers were used in PCR. Produced via immunoSEQ multiplex PCR; TCRdb's table is partial and in-frame only. The table shows about 130,000 clones, with around 8.5% occurring only once. Source material: PBMCs. The sequence was collected from a man aged 35 to 55 in good health and CMV-seronegative. The V gene is TRBV25-1, the J gene TRBJ2-5; TRBD1 agrees at 7 bases. CDR3 residues: CASSEGDSQETQYF. The CDR3 bases are TGTGCCAGCAGTGAAGGGGACAGCCAAGAGACCCAGTACTTC.